This T cell receptor beta chain was sequenced for a study of CD8+CD57+ T cells in acquired aplastic anemia. About the research overall: Isolated CD4+ and CD8+ cells, once sorted, yielded DNA averaging roughly 3 ug. Study results and caveats: Patients and controls shared some 30 CD8+ CDR3 sequences, highly expressed in patients.

For CDR3 and TCR beta VDJ profiling, genomic DNA was the template used. TCRdb re-analysed the reads in MiXCR, keeping a single row per CDR3 protein. The table shows 150,000 to 200,000 distinct CDR3 sequences, with around 45% occurring only once. In patients chosen for sequencing, flow cytometry had shown CD8+CD57+ cell expansion. As for this clonotype: The antigen is unknown. This may be a read error: a much more frequent sequence differs by one nucleotide.

Germline V CDR1 and CDR2: SGHNT, YENEEA. V was pared by 2 bases and J by 6 bases, with 10 bases between. The CDR3 contains 13 residues. The rearrangement uses TRBV11-3 and TRBJ1-1; D gene uncertain. This TCR derives from a human donor with aplastic anemia. Sequenced material: sorted CD4+, CD8+, or CD8+CD57+ T cells (not recorded which) from PBMCs. In DNA form, the CDR3 reads TGTGCCAGCAGCTTACAGTGGCTGTCTGAAGCTTTCTTT. Its translation: CASSLQWLSEAFF.